These T cell receptor beta chains were read from a single sample in a study of T cells expressing NK-cell markers. TCRdb re-called the 5' RACE reads, yielding one record per CDR3 amino acid sequence without DNA. Found here are some 460,000 distinct CDR3 sequences; the top ten clones hold approximately 1.4%. Material for sequencing was blood T cells: a sorted CD56 or NKG2C T cell subset, CD4+ or CD8+ T cells, or bulk PBMC T cells (not recorded which). The receptor source for this set is a woman between 45 and 60 years old in good health. Both conserved end residues are part of each CDR3.

TRBV4-2,TRBJ1-2,CASSQVGQGSNGYTF
TRBV9,TRBJ2-2,CASSRGLAGGATGELFF
TRBV29-1,TRBJ2-1,CSEMRYYNEQFF
TRBV10-3,TRBJ1-5,CAISEGQNQPQHF
TRBV29-1,TRBJ2-5,CSVLPGDGETQYF
TRBV7-9,TRBJ1-1,CASSPGQGSDTEVFF
TRBV5-1,TRBJ2-7,CASRPLAGGAYEQYF
TRBV12-3/TRBV12-4,TRBJ2-5,CASSLVGGQGKTQYF
TRBV4-1,TRBJ2-2,CASSQESQLNTGELFF
TRBV5-1,TRBJ1-1,CASSSEGAGEAFF
TRBV6-2/TRBV6-3,TRBJ2-7,CASSYPSQGLTYEQYF
TRBV4-1,TRBJ2-2,CASSLLSGRAGELFF
TRBV14,TRBJ2-6,CASSQVKALAGGTGANVLTF
TRBV20-1,TRBJ2-7,CSARDSQTPYEQYF
TRBV4-1,TRBJ1-2,CASSQVGSGYTF
TRBV5-8,TRBJ2-7,CASSGPGTFEHEQYF
TRBV12-3/TRBV12-4,TRBJ2-7,CASSSRGKQVAAYEQYF
TRBV12-3/TRBV12-4,TRBJ1-6,CASSSGQGRNSPLHF
TRBV7-3,TRBJ2-7,CASSPEGGSYYEQYF
TRBV10-3,TRBJ2-3,CAIRDNTDTQYF
TRBV27,TRBJ1-5,CASSPRTGFPQPQHF
TRBV5-6,TRBJ1-1,CASSFPGNTEAFF
TRBV24-1,TRBJ1-1,CATKGQRGTEAFF
TRBV12-3/TRBV12-4,TRBJ2-2,CASRVTQVAGELFF
TRBV11-1,TRBJ2-2,CASSLSSGSVGELFF
TRBV3-1,TRBJ1-5,CATGRGQPQHF
TRBV9,TRBJ2-3,CASSPAPGDTQYF
TRBV5-1,TRBJ2-1,CASRTGEISNEQFF
TRBV29-1,TRBJ2-1,CSGGTDSYNEQFF
TRBV6-5,TRBJ2-5,CASSSAVWETQYF
TRBV12-3/TRBV12-4,TRBJ1-2,CASSLAGGAIGYTF
TRBV27,TRBJ1-5,CASSLWGVGNQPQHF
TRBV27,TRBJ1-2,CASSFVGRTGEYGYTF
TRBV10-3,TRBJ2-5,CAISATGGLQETQYF
TRBV9,TRBJ2-1,CASSFSGQGTLGEQFF
TRBV15,TRBJ2-1,CATTEGNNEQFF
TRBV30,TRBJ2-1,CAWSVWPRKPEQFF
TRBV5-6,TRBJ1-2,CASSLGGGRGDFGYTF
TRBV20-1,TRBJ2-5,CSASPREGGGVTQYF
TRBV30,TRBJ1-2,CAWSLRWTYGYTF
TRBV15,TRBJ2-6,CATSRVGGANVLTF
TRBV29-1,TRBJ1-2,CSVDQRGYGYTF
TRBV7-8,TRBJ1-4,CASSLARGRKKLFF
TRBV4-1,TRBJ1-2,CASSQTGRRDGYTF
TRBV7-3,TRBJ2-3,CASSIQGFAGADTQYF
TRBV9,TRBJ1-3,CASSPERNTIYF
TRBV7-9,TRBJ2-7,CASSLTSGRAYEQYF
TRBV4-1,TRBJ2-1,CASSQDKAGGRDNEQFF
TRBV20-1,TRBJ1-2,CSARDLQGLFTF
TRBV18,TRBJ2-3,CASSPLGAQDTQYF
TRBV6-6,TRBJ1-4,CASSYSGDRANEKLFF
TRBV2,TRBJ2-3,CASNHKLLGSGTDTQYF
TRBV3-1,TRBJ2-5,CASSQASGRAETQYF
TRBV5-6,TRBJ2-2,CASSFQGARGGELFF
TRBV29-1,TRBJ2-3,CSVVLQWEGATDTQYF
TRBV10-3,TRBJ2-3,CAISESHPGLNTDTQYF
TRBV20-1,TRBJ2-1,CSARDPVAAPNEQFF
TRBV6-5,TRBJ2-3,CASSRDGTDTQYF
TRBV4-2,TRBJ2-1,CASSEQERGGEQFF